The 4 T cell receptor beta chains presented below share a single source sample, sequenced in a study of identifying expanded T cells in peripheral blood. Profiled with immunoSEQ multiplex PCR; TCRdb holds only in-frame clones, not every one. This table has approximately 100,000 clones, roughly 91% appearing once. Sequencing was carried out using blood. The source of these receptors is a person aged 18 to 70 in good health.

The chain couples TRBV6-5 to TRBJ2-7; tentatively, D is TRBD1 (6 bases). The germline V and J ends were trimmed by 6 bases and 2 bases, with 11 bases remaining between them. This CDR3 contains 13 residues. The V gene's germline CDR1 is MNHEY and CDR2 SVGAGI. The CDR3 protein is CASRWTVPYEQYF. DNA for the CDR3: TGTGCCAGCAGGTGGACAGTCCCCTACGAGCAGTACTTC.

The J gene is TRBJ1-1, the V gene TRBV7-2; maybe TRBD1 (6 bases). Trimming pared 1 base from V and 5 bases from J, leaving 11 bases between. Looked up from germline, CDR1 is SGHTA and CDR2 is FQGNSA. This CDR3 comprises 14 residues. The CDR3 loop reads CASSLVTGRTEAFF. In nucleotides, the CDR3 is TGTGCCAGCAGCTTAGTTACAGGGCGTACTGAAGCTTTCTTT.

This chain links TRBV28 with TRBJ1-2; unclear D gene. The CDR3 spans 12 residues. Germline V gene sequence: CDR1 MDHEN, CDR2 SYDVKM. The V end lost 3 bases, the J end lost 5 bases, and 7 bases lay between the germline ends. CDR3 amino acids: CASSFQSYGYTF. The CDR3 DNA reads TGTGCCAGCAGTTTCCAAAGTTATGGCTACACCTTC.

CDR3 nucleotide sequence: TGTGCCAGCAGCTTAACCAGGGGTAACGACGAGCAGTACTTC. Protein product: CASSLTRGNDEQYF. The rearrangement uses TRBV11-2 and TRBJ2-7, with D perhaps matching TRBD1 (6 bases). Germline V lookup: CDR1 SGHAT, CDR2 FQNNGV. V dropped 2 bases and J dropped 5 bases, with 13 bases sitting between them. The CDR3 loop spans 14 amino acids.